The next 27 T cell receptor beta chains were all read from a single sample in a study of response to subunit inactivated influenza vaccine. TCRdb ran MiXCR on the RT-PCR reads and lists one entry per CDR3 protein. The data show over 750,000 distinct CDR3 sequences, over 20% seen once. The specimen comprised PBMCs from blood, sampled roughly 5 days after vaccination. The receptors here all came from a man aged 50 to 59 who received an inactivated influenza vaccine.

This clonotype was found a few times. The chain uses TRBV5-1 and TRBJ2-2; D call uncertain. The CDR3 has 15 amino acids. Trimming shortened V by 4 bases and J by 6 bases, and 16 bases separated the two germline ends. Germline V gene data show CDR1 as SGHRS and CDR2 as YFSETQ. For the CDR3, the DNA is TGCGCCAGCAGCCAACTTTTGTCCCCCTCCGGGGAGCTGTTTTTT. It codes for CASSQLLSPSGELFF.

The CDR3 DNA is TGTGCCAGCAGCTGGGGACAGGGCCGTACTGAAGCTTTCTTT. Protein product: CASSWGQGRTEAFF. The chain employs TRBV7-2 and TRBJ1-1, with 9 nucleotides matching TRBD1. Germline V CDR1 and CDR2: SGHTA, FQGNSA. The CDR3 is 14 residues long. V was clipped by 4 bases and J by 5 bases; unmatched bases: 5.

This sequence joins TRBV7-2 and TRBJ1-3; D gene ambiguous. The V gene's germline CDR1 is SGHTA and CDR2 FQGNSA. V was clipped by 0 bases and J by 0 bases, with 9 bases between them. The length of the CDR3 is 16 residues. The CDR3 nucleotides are TGTGCCAGCAGCTTAGCCCCGAGCTCCTCTGGAAACACCATATATTTT. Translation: CASSLAPSSSGNTIYF.

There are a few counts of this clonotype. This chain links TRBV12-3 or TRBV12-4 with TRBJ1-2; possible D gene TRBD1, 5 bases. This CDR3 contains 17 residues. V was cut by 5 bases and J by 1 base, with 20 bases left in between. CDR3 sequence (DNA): TGTGCCAGCAGTAACAGGCGGTCGCTGGGGCTTAACTATGGCTACACCTTC. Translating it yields CASSNRRSLGLNYGYTF.

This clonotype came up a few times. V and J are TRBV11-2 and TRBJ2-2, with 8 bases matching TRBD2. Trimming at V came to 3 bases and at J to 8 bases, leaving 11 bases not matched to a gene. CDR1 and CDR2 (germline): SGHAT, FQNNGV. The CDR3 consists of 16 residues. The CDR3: CASSFWTSPQGGELFF. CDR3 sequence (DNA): TGTGCCAGCAGCTTCTGGACTAGCCCTCAGGGGGGGGAGCTGTTTTTT.

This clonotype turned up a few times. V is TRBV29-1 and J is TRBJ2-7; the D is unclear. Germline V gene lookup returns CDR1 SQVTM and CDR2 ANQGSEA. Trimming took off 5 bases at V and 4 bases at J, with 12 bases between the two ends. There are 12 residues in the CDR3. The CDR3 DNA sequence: TGCAGCGTTAAGCAAGATCTTTACGAGCAGTACTTC. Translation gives CSVKQDLYEQYF.

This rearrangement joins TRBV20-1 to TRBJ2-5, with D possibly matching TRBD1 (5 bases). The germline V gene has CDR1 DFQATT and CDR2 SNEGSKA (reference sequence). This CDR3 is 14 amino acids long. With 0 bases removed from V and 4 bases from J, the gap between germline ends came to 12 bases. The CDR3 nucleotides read TGCAGTGCTAGAGAAGGGGTCATGGGAGAGACCCAGTACTTC. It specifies CSAREGVMGETQYF.

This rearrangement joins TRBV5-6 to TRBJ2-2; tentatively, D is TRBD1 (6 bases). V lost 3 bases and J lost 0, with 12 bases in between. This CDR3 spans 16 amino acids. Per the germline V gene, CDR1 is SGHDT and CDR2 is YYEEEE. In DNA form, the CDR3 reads TGTGCCAGCAGCTGGGACATTTTTGCGAACACCGGGGAGCTGTTTTTT. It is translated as CASSWDIFANTGELFF.

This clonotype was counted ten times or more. CDR3 amino acids: CSVEEGGGYEQFF. In nucleotides, the CDR3 is TGCAGCGTTGAAGAGGGGGGAGGGTATGAGCAGTTCTTC. This chain uses TRBV29-1 with TRBJ2-1; 7 bases are a match to TRBD2. V gave up 0 bases and J gave up 8 bases; unmatched junction bases: 4. The CDR3 totals 13 residues. The V gene's germline CDR1 is SQVTM and CDR2 ANQGSEA.

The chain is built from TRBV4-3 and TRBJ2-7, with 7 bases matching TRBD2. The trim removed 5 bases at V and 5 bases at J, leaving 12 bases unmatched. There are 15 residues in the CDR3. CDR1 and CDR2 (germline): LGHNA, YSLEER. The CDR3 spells CASSSGTTRLDEQYF. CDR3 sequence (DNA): TGCGCCAGCAGCTCCGGGACTACCAGGTTGGACGAGCAGTACTTC.

CDR3 amino acids: CASSYSYREGYEQYF. In DNA form, the CDR3 reads TGTGCCAGCAGTTACTCGTACAGGGAGGGTTACGAGCAGTACTTC. The rearrangement joins TRBV6-5 to TRBJ2-7, with D tentatively TRBD2 (7 bases). Germline CDR1 and CDR2: MNHEY and SVGAGI. The CDR3 is 15 amino acids. Trimming removed 0 bases at V and 4 bases at J, with 13 bases between.

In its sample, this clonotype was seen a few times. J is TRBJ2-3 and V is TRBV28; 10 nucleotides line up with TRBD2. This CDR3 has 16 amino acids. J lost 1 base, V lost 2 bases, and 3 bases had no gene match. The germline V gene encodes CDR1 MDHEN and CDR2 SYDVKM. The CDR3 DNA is TGTGCCAGCAGTTTACCTAGCGGGAGTCGCACAGATACGCAGTATTTT. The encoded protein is CASSLPSGSRTDTQYF.

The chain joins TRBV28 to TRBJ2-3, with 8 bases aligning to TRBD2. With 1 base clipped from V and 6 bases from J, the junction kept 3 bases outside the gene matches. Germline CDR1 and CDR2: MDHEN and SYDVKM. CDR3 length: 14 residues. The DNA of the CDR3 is TGTGCCAGCAGTTTATTAGGCGGGGGGGATACGCAGTATTTT. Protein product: CASSLLGGGDTQYF.

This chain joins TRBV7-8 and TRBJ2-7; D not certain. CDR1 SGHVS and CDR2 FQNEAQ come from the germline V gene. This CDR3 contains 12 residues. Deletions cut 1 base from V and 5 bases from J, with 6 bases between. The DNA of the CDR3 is TGTGCCAGCAGCTTAGGCGTGAACGAGCAGTACTTC. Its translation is CASSLGVNEQYF. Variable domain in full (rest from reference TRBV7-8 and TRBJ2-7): GAGVSQSPRYKVAKRGQDVALRCDPISGHVSLFWYQQALGQGPEFLTYFQNEAQLDKSGLPSDRFFAERPEGSVSTLKIQRTQQEDSAVYLCASSLGVNEQYFGPGTRLTVT.

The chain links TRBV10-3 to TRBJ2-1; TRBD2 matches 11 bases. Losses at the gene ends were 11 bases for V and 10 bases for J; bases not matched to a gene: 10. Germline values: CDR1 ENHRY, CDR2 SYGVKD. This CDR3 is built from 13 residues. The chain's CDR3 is CAFGLAGGQEQFF. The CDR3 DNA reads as TGTGCCTTCGGGCTAGCGGGGGGTCAGGAGCAGTTCTTC.

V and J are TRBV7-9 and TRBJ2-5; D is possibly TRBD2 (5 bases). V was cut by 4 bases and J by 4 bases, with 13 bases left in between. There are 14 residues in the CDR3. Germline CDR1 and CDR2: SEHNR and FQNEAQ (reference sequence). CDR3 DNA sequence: TGTGCCAGCAGCTACCGACCTGGAGGAGAGACCCAGTACTTC. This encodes CASSYRPGGETQYF.

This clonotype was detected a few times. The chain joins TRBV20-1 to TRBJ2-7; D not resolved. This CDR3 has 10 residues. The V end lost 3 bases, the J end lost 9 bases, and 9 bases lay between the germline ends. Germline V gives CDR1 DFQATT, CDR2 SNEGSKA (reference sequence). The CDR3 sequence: CSARAAGQYF. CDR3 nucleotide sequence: TGCAGTGCTAGGGCCGCAGGGCAGTACTTC.

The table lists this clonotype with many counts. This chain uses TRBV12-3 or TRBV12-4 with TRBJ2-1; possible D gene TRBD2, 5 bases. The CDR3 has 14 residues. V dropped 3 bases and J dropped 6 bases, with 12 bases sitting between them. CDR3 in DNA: TGTGCCAGCAGTTTCGGCACTAGGACCAATGAGCAGTTCTTC. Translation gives CASSFGTRTNEQFF.

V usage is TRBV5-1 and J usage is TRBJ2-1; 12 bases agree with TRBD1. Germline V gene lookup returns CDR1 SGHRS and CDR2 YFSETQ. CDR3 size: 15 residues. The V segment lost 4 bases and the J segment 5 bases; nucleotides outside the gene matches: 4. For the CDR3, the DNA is TGCGCCAGCAGCCAGGGACAGGGGGCCCACAATGAGCAGTTCTTC. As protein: CASSQGQGAHNEQFF.

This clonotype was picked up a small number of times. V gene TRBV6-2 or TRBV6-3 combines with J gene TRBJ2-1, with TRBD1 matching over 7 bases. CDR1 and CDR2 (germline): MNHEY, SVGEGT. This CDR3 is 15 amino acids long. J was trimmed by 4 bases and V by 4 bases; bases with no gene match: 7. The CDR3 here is CASSSQTGLYNEQFF. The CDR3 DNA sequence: TGTGCCAGCAGTTCCCAGACAGGGCTATACAATGAGCAGTTCTTC.

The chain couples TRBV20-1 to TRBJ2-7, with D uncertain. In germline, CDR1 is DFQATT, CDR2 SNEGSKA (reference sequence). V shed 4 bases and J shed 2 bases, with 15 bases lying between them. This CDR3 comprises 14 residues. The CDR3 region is CSATSTTATYEQYF. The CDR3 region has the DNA TGCAGTGCTACCTCCACTACAGCGACCTACGAGCAGTACTTC.

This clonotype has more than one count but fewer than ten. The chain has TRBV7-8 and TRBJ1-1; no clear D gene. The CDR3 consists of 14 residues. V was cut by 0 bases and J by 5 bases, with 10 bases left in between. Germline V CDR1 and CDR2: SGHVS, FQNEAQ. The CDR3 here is CASSLATSGTEAFF. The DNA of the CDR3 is TGTGCCAGCAGCTTAGCTACGTCGGGGACTGAAGCTTTCTTT.

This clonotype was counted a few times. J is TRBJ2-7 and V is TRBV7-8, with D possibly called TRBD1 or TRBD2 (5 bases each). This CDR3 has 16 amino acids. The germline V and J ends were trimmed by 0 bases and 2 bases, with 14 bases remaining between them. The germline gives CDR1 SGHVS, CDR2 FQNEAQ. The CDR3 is CASSLARSGRAYEQYF. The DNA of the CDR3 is TGTGCCAGCAGCTTAGCGCGGTCAGGGAGAGCCTACGAGCAGTACTTC.

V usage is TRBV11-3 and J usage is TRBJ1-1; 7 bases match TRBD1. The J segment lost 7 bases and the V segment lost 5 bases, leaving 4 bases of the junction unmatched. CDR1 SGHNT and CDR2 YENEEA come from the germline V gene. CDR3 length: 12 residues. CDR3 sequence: CASSNRDSEAFF. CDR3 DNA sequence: TGTGCCAGCAGCAACCGGGACAGTGAAGCTTTCTTT.

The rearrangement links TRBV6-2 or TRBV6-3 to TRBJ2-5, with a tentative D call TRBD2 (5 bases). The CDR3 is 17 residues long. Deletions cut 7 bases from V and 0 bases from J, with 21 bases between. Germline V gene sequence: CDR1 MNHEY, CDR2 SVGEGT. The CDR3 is CASNLASRSDYQETQYF. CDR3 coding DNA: TGTGCCAGCAATCTCGCCAGCCGGTCGGACTACCAAGAGACCCAGTACTTC.

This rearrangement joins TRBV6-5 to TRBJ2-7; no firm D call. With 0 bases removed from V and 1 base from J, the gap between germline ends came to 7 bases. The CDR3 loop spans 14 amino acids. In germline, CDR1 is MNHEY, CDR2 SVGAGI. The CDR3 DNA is TGTGCCAGCAGTTACTCGGTGTATTCCTACGAGCAGTACTTC. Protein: CASSYSVYSYEQYF.

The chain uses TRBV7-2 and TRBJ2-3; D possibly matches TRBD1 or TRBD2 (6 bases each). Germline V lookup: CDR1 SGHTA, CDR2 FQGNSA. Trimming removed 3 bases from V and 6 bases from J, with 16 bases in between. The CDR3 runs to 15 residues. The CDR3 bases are TGTGCCAGCAGCTTCTACGAGGGGGGCCCGGATACGCAGTATTTT. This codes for CASSFYEGGPDTQYF.